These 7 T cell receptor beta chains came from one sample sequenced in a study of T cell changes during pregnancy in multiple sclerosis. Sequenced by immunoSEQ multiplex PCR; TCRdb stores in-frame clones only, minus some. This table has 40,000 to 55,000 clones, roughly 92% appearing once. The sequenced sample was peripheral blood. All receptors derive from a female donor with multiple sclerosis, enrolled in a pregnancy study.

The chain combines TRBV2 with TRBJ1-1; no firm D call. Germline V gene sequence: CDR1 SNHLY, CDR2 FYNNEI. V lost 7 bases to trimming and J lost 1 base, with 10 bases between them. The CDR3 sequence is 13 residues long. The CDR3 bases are TGTGCCAGCACCCCTACAACGAACACTGAAGCTTTCTTT. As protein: CASTPTTNTEAFF.

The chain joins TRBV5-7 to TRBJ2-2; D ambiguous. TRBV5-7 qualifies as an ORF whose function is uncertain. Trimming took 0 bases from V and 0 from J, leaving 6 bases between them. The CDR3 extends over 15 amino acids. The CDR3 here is CASSLGFANTGELFF. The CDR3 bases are TGTGCCAGCAGCTTGGGCTTCGCGAACACCGGGGAGCTGTTTTTT.

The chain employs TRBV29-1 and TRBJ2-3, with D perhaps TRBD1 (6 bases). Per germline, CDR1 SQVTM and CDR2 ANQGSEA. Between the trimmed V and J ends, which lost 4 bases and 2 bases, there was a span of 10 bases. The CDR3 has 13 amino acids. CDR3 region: CSVGGQNTDTQYF. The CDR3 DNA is TGCAGCGTTGGGGGGCAGAACACAGATACGCAGTATTTT.

CDR3 loop: CASERGLQETQYF. CDR3 coding DNA: TGTGCCAGTGAGCGCGGCCTCCAAGAGACCCAGTACTTC. This rearrangement joins TRBV7-2 to TRBJ2-5; D uncertain. The V gene's germline CDR1 is SGHTA and CDR2 FQGNSA. Trimming took off 9 bases at V and 1 base at J, with 12 bases between the two ends. The CDR3 runs 13 residues.

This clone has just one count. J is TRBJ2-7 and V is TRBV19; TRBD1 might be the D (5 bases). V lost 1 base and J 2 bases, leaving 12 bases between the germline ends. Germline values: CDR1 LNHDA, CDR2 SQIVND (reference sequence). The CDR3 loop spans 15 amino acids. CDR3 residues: CASSIGPPRAYEQYF. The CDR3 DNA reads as TGTGCCAGTAGTATAGGCCCCCCCAGGGCCTACGAGCAGTACTTC.

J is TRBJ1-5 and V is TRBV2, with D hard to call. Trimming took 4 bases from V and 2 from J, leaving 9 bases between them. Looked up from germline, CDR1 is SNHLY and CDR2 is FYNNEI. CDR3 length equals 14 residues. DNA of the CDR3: TGTGCCAGCAGTGTTGTCGAGGGCAATCAGCCCCAGCATTTT. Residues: CASSVVEGNQPQHF. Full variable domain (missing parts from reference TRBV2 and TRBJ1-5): EPEVTQTPSHQVTQMGQEVILRCVPISNHLYFYWYRQILGQKVEFLVSFYNNEISEKSEIFDDQFSVERPDGSNFTLKIRSTKLEDSAMYFCASSVVEGNQPQHFGDGTRLSIL.

CDR3 region: CASSLESGQGNIQYF. In nucleotides, the CDR3 is TGTGCCAGCAGCTTAGAGAGTGGGCAGGGAAACATTCAGTACTTC. The V gene is TRBV7-2, the J gene TRBJ2-4, with D possibly matching TRBD1 (5 bases). The CDR3 runs 15 residues. Germline V gene lookup returns CDR1 SGHTA and CDR2 FQGNSA. V lost 1 base and J lost 6, with 13 bases in between.